The rows below give T cell receptor beta chains drawn from one sample of a study of Graves' ophthalmopathy and Graves' hyperthyroidism. Each CDR3 protein gets one entry after TCRdb re-called the multiplex PCR reads with MiXCR. The sample carries 300,000 to 450,000 distinct CDR3 sequences, about 18% recorded once. The sequenced sample was peripheral blood. The origin of the receptors is an adult woman with stable Graves' hyperthyroidism. Both conserved end residues are part of each CDR3. Size values are once, few and many counts, or a class for expanded clones, and some rows have none.

clone size	V gene	CDR3 protein
many	TRBV7-8	CASSPQENYGYTF
.	TRBV12-3/TRBV12-4	CASSYGTGGLYEQYF
few	TRBV20-1	CSASGTDSLKF
many	TRBV12-3/TRBV12-4	CASTSTGAGANVLTF
many	TRBV2	CASSDRVDSYGYTF
once	TRBV12-3/TRBV12-4	CASRTSILVGAFF
.	TRBV29-1	CSVEDGTNANTGELFF
many	TRBV12-5	CASGPWTGRNQPQHF
many	TRBV6-5	CASRLGTNTGELFF
many	TRBV6-5	CASSSYGTGAYEQYF
many	TRBV6-1	CASSRDRDYSNQPQHF
few	TRBV24-1	CATSESDRTNTGELFF
many	TRBV20-1	CSASTGARNREQYF
.	TRBV30	CAWSMTSGRTYEQYF
many	TRBV29-1	CSVAWGQDTGELFF
many	TRBV6-1	CASSDIVSGQGNQPQHF
few	TRBV7-6	CASSLDEGVGTEACF
.	TRBV20-1	CSAGCRDISSYEQYF
.	TRBV11-2	CASSPEGSGGGWETQYF
few	TRBV5-5	CASSPSGWLALNTGELFF
.	TRBV7-2	CASTRGDYGYTF
many	TRBV7-9	CASSPGRGNTEAFF
many	TRBV9	CASSAGTSVETQYF
many	TRBV6-1	CASRTGPYEQYF
few	TRBV3-1	CASSRLDQETQYF
many	TRBV4-1	CASSHGRGGSYEQYF
many	TRBV7-9	CASSSPETEAFF
many	TRBV10-3	CAISVDRDSGANVLTF
many	TRBV6-2/TRBV6-3	CASSYDTTGTSNQPQHF
many	TRBV20-1	CSAPGPPGNTIYF
.	TRBV19	CASSITLPVGTEAFF
.	TRBV27	CASNRVSSGANVLTF
many	TRBV29-1	CSVGVSRSSYEQYF
.	TRBV12-3/TRBV12-4	CASSFSWAYEQYF
many	TRBV6-1	CASSERPNTEAFF
many	TRBV7-2	CASSLTRALDYEQYF
many	TRBV6-5	CASHRGGGYGYTF
many	TRBV5-1	CASSKLTGADYGYTF
many	TRBV6-2/TRBV6-3	CASRIQGRNTEAFF
many	TRBV12-3/TRBV12-4	CASSDGALRTNIKYF
many	TRBV5-1	CASSLSRITEAFF
many	TRBV12-3/TRBV12-4	CASSYRGRLNYGHTF
many	TRBV9	CASSASGHSSYEQYF
few	TRBV3-1	CASSQRDSSGISRRGEQYF
many	TRBV29-1	CSVKQAEAFF
many	TRBV20-1	CSAVGQTLAHEQYF
many	TRBV7-2	CASSPSLRAFF
many	TRBV29-1	CSVVLGYGLSYEQYF
many	TRBV30	CAWSRVWQGASNQPQHF
many	TRBV6-2/TRBV6-3	CASTTTRPYEQYF
many	TRBV29-1	CSSMTSGAQETQYF
many	TRBV20-1	CSASRSGRAGFKSYEQYF